These T cell receptor beta chains were read from a single sample in a study of long-term antiretroviral therapy in people with HIV. Assay used: immunoSEQ multiplex PCR; TCRdb lists only in-frame clones, some missing. Of some 28,000 clones listed, over 90% are singletons. The source was unsorted PBMCs, collected 6.2 years after starting antiretroviral therapy. Every receptor here comes from a man aged 35 to 55 with HIV. Both conserved end residues are part of each CDR3. The order of the fields is V gene, D gene, clone size, J gene, CDR3 protein, CDR3 DNA. The D gene is left open where the match is weak. Size is stated for part of the rows, as once, few or many counts, or as a class when the clone is expanded.

V gene: TRBV29-1; D gene: -; clone size: -; J gene: TRBJ1-5; CDR3 protein: CSVKGTNQPQHF; CDR3 DNA: TGCAGCGTTAAGGGAACTAATCAGCCCCAGCATTTT
V gene: TRBV6-5; D gene: TRBD2; clone size: few; J gene: TRBJ2-1; CDR3 protein: CASSDRRGIEQFF; CDR3 DNA: TGTGCCAGCAGTGACCGGCGGGGGATTGAGCAGTTCTTC
V gene: TRBV30; D gene: -; clone size: -; J gene: TRBJ1-1; CDR3 protein: CAWSVQVRVGNTEAFF; CDR3 DNA: TGTGCCTGGAGTGTACAGGTAAGGGTAGGAAACACTGAAGCTTTCTTT
V gene: TRBV6-5; D gene: -; clone size: -; J gene: TRBJ1-5; CDR3 protein: CASSGLGNLNQPQHF; CDR3 DNA: TGTGCCAGCAGTGGCTTAGGCAACCTCAATCAGCCCCAGCATTTT
V gene: TRBV5-1; D gene: TRBD1; clone size: -; J gene: TRBJ2-3; CDR3 protein: CASEGTGEPDTQYF; CDR3 DNA: TGCGCCAGCGAAGGGACAGGGGAGCCAGATACGCAGTATTTT
V gene: TRBV10-3; D gene: -; clone size: -; J gene: TRBJ1-1; CDR3 protein: CAITAGGNTEAFF; CDR3 DNA: TGTGCCATCACCGCGGGGGGTAACACTGAAGCTTTCTTT
V gene: TRBV7-2; D gene: TRBD2; clone size: -; J gene: TRBJ2-7; CDR3 protein: CASSRALSGAGYEQYF; CDR3 DNA: TGTGCCAGCAGTCGTGCCCTTAGCGGGGCGGGTTACGAGCAGTACTTC
V gene: TRBV11-2; D gene: -; clone size: -; J gene: TRBJ2-7; CDR3 protein: CASSLVRGVESSYEQYF; CDR3 DNA: TGTGCCAGCAGCTTAGTTAGGGGGGTGGAGAGCTCCTACGAGCAGTACTTC
V gene: TRBV4-1; D gene: -; clone size: -; J gene: TRBJ2-1; CDR3 protein: CASSHPLLTGARTGNEQFF; CDR3 DNA: TGCGCCAGCAGCCACCCCCTCCTCACAGGAGCGCGAACGGGTAATGAGCAGTTCTTC
V gene: TRBV28; D gene: TRBD1; clone size: -; J gene: TRBJ2-1; CDR3 protein: CASSLSPAQGANNEQFF; CDR3 DNA: TGTGCCAGCAGTTTATCCCCGGCCCAGGGGGCGAACAATGAGCAGTTCTTC
V gene: TRBV6-4; D gene: -; clone size: -; J gene: TRBJ2-2; CDR3 protein: CASSDEYRDGGELFF; CDR3 DNA: TGTGCCAGCAGTGACGAATACCGGGACGGCGGGGAGCTGTTTTTT
V gene: TRBV5-8; D gene: TRBD2; clone size: -; J gene: TRBJ2-1; CDR3 protein: CASSLPLTSGGEQFF; CDR3 DNA: TGTGCCAGCAGCTTGCCCTTAACTAGCGGGGGAGAGCAGTTCTTC
V gene: TRBV7-2; D gene: TRBD2; clone size: -; J gene: TRBJ2-7; CDR3 protein: CASSSGLAAYEQYF; CDR3 DNA: TGTGCCAGCAGCTCGGGACTAGCGGCCTACGAGCAGTACTTC
V gene: TRBV11-1; D gene: -; clone size: -; J gene: TRBJ2-3; CDR3 protein: CASSKPPDTQYF; CDR3 DNA: TGTGCCAGCAGCAAGCCCCCAGATACGCAGTATTTT
V gene: TRBV15; D gene: -; clone size: once; J gene: TRBJ1-2; CDR3 protein: CATSRADNYGYTF; CDR3 DNA: TGTGCCACCAGCAGAGCGGATAACTATGGCTACACCTTC
V gene: TRBV7-9; D gene: -; clone size: -; J gene: TRBJ2-7; CDR3 protein: CASSLSGTARPYEQYF; CDR3 DNA: TGTGCCAGCAGCTTATCCGGGACGGCGAGGCCCTACGAGCAGTACTTC
V gene: TRBV11-2; D gene: TRBD1; clone size: -; J gene: TRBJ1-6; CDR3 protein: CASSLVGQGVSPLHF; CDR3 DNA: TGTGCCAGCAGCTTAGTTGGACAGGGCGTGTCACCCCTCCACTTT
V gene: TRBV5-5; D gene: -; clone size: -; J gene: TRBJ1-5; CDR3 protein: CASSPRAGAESNQPQHF; CDR3 DNA: TGTGCCAGCAGCCCCCGCGCGGGGGCTGAGAGCAATCAGCCCCAGCATTTT
V gene: TRBV28; D gene: -; clone size: -; J gene: TRBJ1-5; CDR3 protein: CASSLRRNNQPQHF; CDR3 DNA: TGTGCCAGCAGTTTAAGACGGAACAATCAGCCCCAGCATTTT
V gene: TRBV6-1; D gene: -; clone size: -; J gene: TRBJ2-4; CDR3 protein: CASSPELALDIQYF; CDR3 DNA: TGTGCCAGCAGCCCGGAGCTAGCGTTGGACATTCAGTACTTC
V gene: TRBV14; D gene: -; clone size: once; J gene: TRBJ1-1; CDR3 protein: CASSQEPGWAFF; CDR3 DNA: TGTGCCAGCAGCCAAGAACCCGGATGGGCTTTCTTT
V gene: TRBV6-1; D gene: -; clone size: -; J gene: TRBJ1-2; CDR3 protein: CASRGGDYGYTF; CDR3 DNA: TGTGCCAGCAGGGGGGGAGACTATGGCTACACCTTC
V gene: TRBV29-1; D gene: TRBD2; clone size: -; J gene: TRBJ2-7; CDR3 protein: CSVLGGGRRAAYEQYF; CDR3 DNA: TGCAGCGTTCTCGGGGGGGGACGGAGGGCCGCCTACGAGCAGTACTTC
V gene: TRBV30; D gene: -; clone size: -; J gene: TRBJ1-4; CDR3 protein: CAWRSGDEKLFF; CDR3 DNA: TGTGCCTGGAGGTCCGGCGATGAAAAACTGTTTTTT
V gene: TRBV18; D gene: -; clone size: -; J gene: TRBJ2-3; CDR3 protein: CASSPVGGPADTQYF; CDR3 DNA: TGTGCCAGCTCTCCTGTAGGGGGGCCCGCAGATACGCAGTATTTT